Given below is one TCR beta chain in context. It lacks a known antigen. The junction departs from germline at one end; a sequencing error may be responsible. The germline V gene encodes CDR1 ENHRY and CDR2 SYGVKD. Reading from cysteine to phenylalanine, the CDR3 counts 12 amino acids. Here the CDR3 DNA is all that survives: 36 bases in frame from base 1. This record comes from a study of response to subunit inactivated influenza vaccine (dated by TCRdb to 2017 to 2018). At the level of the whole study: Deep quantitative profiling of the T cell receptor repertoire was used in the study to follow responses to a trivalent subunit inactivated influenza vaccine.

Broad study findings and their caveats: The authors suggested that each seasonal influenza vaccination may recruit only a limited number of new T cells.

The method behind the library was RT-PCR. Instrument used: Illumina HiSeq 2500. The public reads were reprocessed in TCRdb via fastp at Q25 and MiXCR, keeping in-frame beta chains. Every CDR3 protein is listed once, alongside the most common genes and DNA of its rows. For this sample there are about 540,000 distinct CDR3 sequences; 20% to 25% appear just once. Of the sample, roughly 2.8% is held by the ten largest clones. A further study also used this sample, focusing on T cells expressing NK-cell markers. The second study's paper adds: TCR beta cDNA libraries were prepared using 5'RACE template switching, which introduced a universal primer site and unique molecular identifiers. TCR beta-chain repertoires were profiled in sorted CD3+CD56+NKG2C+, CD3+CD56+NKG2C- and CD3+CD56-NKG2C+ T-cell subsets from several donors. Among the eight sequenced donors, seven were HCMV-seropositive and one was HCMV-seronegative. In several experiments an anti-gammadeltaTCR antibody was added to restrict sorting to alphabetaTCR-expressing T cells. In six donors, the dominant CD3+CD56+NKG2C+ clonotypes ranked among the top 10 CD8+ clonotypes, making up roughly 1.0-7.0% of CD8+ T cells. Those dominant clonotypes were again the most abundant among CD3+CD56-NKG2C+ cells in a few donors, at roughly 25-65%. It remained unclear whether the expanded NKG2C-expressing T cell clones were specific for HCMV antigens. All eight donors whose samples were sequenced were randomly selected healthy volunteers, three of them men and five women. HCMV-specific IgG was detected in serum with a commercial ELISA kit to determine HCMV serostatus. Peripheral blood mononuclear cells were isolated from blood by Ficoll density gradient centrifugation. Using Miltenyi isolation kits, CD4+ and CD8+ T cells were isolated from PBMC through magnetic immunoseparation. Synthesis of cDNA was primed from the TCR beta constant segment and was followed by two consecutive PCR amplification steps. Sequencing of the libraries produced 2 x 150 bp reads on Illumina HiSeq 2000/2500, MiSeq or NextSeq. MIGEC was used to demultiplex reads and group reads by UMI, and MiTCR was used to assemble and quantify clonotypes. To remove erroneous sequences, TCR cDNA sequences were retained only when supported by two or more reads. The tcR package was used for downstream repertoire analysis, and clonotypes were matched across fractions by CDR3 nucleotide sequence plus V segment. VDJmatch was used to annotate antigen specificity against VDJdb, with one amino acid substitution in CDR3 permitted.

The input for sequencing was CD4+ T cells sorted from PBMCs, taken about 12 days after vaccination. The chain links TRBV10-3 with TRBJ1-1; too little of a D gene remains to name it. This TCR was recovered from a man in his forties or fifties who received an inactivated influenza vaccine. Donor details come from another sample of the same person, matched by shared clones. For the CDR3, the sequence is CVIKNTDTEAFF. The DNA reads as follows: TGTGTCATCAAGAATACGGACACTGAAGCTTTCTTT.